A selection of T cell receptor beta chains follows, all from one sample in a study of T cell responses to AZD1222 COVID-19 vaccine. The data were produced by immunoSEQ multiplex PCR, yet TCRdb's version contains in-frame clones alone and is incomplete. The sample yields 75,000 to 90,000 clones, 90% seen once. Sequenced here: peripheral blood, sampled on day 0 of AZD1222 vaccination. These receptors all stem from an adult in good health. Both conserved end residues are trimmed from each CDR3. Fields, in order: CDR3 length, V gene, CDR3 protein.

>12|TRBV10-1
ASRRQGSGNTIY
>11|TRBV6-5
ASSFKQGNTIY
>12|TRBV28
ASRPGTGGYGYT
>12|TRBV2
ASSERRISYEQY
>11|TRBV2
ASSELRNYGYT
>10|TRBV20-1
SASRGDTEAF
>12|TRBV7-9
ASSLDRESQPQH
>12|TRBV6-5
ASSSPDTLYGYT
>11|TRBV29-1
SAEGQGNYGYT
>13|TRBV4-1
ASSQGWTAVDEQY
>13|TRBV7-2
ASSLEGTASYEQY
>12|TRBV5-1
ASSLGPGNEKLF
>14|TRBV10-3
AISESKGVGNQPQH
>12|TRBV19
ASSPGTGRNIQY
>10|TRBV28
ASSSPAYEQY
>12|TRBV9
ASSRTSEYNEQF
>12|TRBV9
ASSVDSGRTEAF
>12|TRBV5-1
ASRVGLTQETQY
>14|TRBV3-1/TRBV3-2
ASTLTTTGGNTEAF
>15|TRBV7-6
ASSFDRGSRTGDEQF
>10|TRBV19
ASTPGQSLLT
>12|TRBV9
ASSAGDGLIALH
>13|TRBV10-3
AISIPSGGQETQY
>11|TRBV12-3/TRBV12-4
ASSFTGYTEAF
>12|TRBV11-2
ASSSQGHGETQY
>13|TRBV28
ASSFRAVGLNEQF
>11|TRBV29-1
SVEGKQSYEQY
>11|TRBV7-9
ASSSLGGYGYT
>12|TRBV6-5
ASSKKETYNEQF
>15|TRBV12-5
ASGFSLVGGARTEAF
>13|TRBV4-1
ASSQALRGVWGYT
>13|TRBV14
ASSQGTGGIGEQF
>12|TRBV28
ASSTRGGSYEQY
>12|TRBV9
ASSGLLTTDTQY
>11|TRBV19
ASSIAGEQPQH
>12|TRBV6-5
ASRVSGGGTEAF
>13|TRBV7-2
ASSLGPGAIYGYT
>11|TRBV5-6
ASSLYRNREAF
>12|TRBV5-1
ASSLGGSTDTQY